This T cell receptor (beta chain) was sequenced for a study of technical replicates of blood from several donors. Generated by immunoSEQ multiplex PCR, the TCRdb table keeps only in-frame clones and is missing some. The sample lists approximately 92,000 clones, 85% to 95% occurring once. Germline V gives CDR1 SEHNR, CDR2 FQNEAQ (reference sequence). Trimming pared 5 bases from V and 2 bases from J, leaving 6 bases between. This CDR3 has 12 amino acids. This chain uses TRBV7-9 with TRBJ1-1; D remains unclear. This TCR came from a human donor in good health. The specimen was T cells isolated from PBMCs. CDR3 region: CASSLSNTEAFF. CDR3 coding DNA: TGTGCCAGCAGCCTTTCCAACACTGAAGCTTTCTTT.